A single sample is the source of the 2 T cell receptor beta chains below, sequenced in a study of beta chain features in type 1 diabetes. Overall study results and limits: Among all four CD4+ subsets, Type 1 diabetes patients had TCRB CDR3s that were moderately but significantly shorter.

Reverse transcription of all isolated RNA meant that expressed TCRB transcripts were sequenced. Using immunoSEQ multiplex PCR, the repertoire was profiled, and TCRdb retains in-frame clones only, with some absent. Found here are about 180,000 clones, approximately 7.8% of them singletons; the top ten hold approximately 1%. These receptors lack a known antigen. Sequencing was performed on central memory CD4+ T cells from blood. The receptors derive from a woman between 35 and 50 years old with type 1 diabetes.

This clone was seen more than once but under ten times. Distinct nucleotide sequences in the sample also encode this CDR3. V gene TRBV29-1 combines with J gene TRBJ2-7; 9 nucleotides match TRBD1. After removal of 3 bases from V and 5 bases from J, the junction contained 5 bases not matched to a gene. The length of the CDR3 is 13 residues. Germline loops: CDR1 SQVTM, CDR2 ANQGSEA. The CDR3 loop is CSVDGTGSHEQYF. CDR3 DNA sequence: TGCAGCGTTGACGGGACAGGGTCCCACGAGCAGTACTTC.

Turning to this clone: The same CDR3 is also encoded by other DNA sequences in this sample. The chain combines TRBV29-1 with TRBJ1-1; D gene unclear. Germline CDR1 reads SQVTM; CDR2 reads ANQGSEA. This CDR3 has 13 amino acids. V was trimmed by 0 bases and J by 5 bases, leaving 10 bases between them. CDR3 nucleotides: TGCAGCGTTGAAGAGGGTGGCGGGACTGAAGCTTTCTTT. Protein: CSVEEGGGTEAFF.